Below, one T cell receptor beta chain is given with its context. This clone has at least ten counts. No cognate antigen has been identified for it. The read terminates 3 residues before the CDR3 end, so the remaining end is supplied by the germline J gene. Its CDR3 holds 14 amino acids, cysteine through phenylalanine. The DNA shown is the part of the CDR3 that was read: 33 bases, in frame from base 1. In the germline V gene (reference sequence), CDR1 corresponds to DFQATT and CDR2 to SNEGSKA. V was cut back by 1 base and J by 0 bases, leaving a gap of 7 bases between them. This record comes from a study of T cell clonality in common variable immunodeficiency (dated by TCRdb to between 2015 and 2016). For sequencing, equivalent amounts of genomic DNA were input from CVID and control samples. For every sample, a 60 bp segment covering the rearranged TCRbeta CDR3 region was amplified and then sequenced. The immunoSEQ assay, a bias-corrected multiplex PCR with high-throughput sequencing, was employed for TCRbeta amplification. As for the authors' bioinformatics: Every unique nucleotide sequence counted as a clone and was annotated with V, D and J genes, copy number and frequency. Sequences were labeled productive if in frame, and non-productive if out of frame or containing stop codons. Clonality was calculated from Shannon's entropy as previously described. The predicted amino acid sequences of productive clones were used to derive the mean CDR3 Kyte-Doolittle hydropathy. Using the R hclust function, scaled V gene usage was clustered hierarchically with Manhattan distance and complete linkage. Clone sharing by CDR3 amino acid sequence was assessed by resampling 12 repertoires per group over 100 rounds. The repertoires were screened for 55 to 75 published EBV-specific TCRbeta sequences and roughly 250 published CMV-specific TCRbeta sequences. Analysis left out a couple of CVID samples that produced under 10,000 sequences, so fewer than 50 CVID repertoires remained. In TCRdb, the immuneACCESS table is reduced to in-frame sequences with V and J assigned. These tables do not hold every clone; where another copy was compared, an unresolved V gene accounts for under half, and the others remain unexplained. The V and J calls and clone size are taken from that table; D and trimming were inferred from the DNA. The table notes approximately 20,000 clones here, none of them singletons. About 2.5% of the sample rests with the top ten.

Standard criteria were used to diagnose CVID, namely serum IgG, IgA and/or IgM reduced below the normal range together with specific antibody deficiency. The CVID group comprised 40 to 45 subjects, 15 or so female and 30 or so male, aged roughly 9 to 64 years with a mean age of around 40. Both CVID patients and healthy controls were predominantly of Caucasian heritage. All CVID subjects had received replacement immunoglobulin therapy for at least one year at the time of study participation. No CVID subject was ill or taking immunomodulatory or immunosuppressive medication when blood was collected. Heparinized peripheral whole blood samples of about 5 to 8.5 ml were collected from each donor. Genomic DNA from adults with common variable immune deficiency (CVID) and from healthy adult controls was used to sequence TCRbeta CDR3 repertoires. Diluted blood was density-centrifuged over Hypaque 1077 or Ficoll-Paque to isolate peripheral blood mononuclear cells. Genomic DNA was obtained from unsorted mononuclear cells using either Qiagen column purification or a centrifugation-based method.

Broad study findings and their caveats: According to the authors, finding the cause of the higher clonality in CVID would require sequencing the repertoires of T cell subpopulations. Fewer TCRbeta clones were shared among CVID subjects than among healthy controls (p < 0.0001). Even though DNA input was equal, the average per sample came to 75,000 to 95,000 unique sequences for controls compared with about 30,000 for CVID samples. Compared with healthy controls, CVID subjects showed increased TCRbeta clonality (t-test p = 0.018), a feature most characteristic of about a third of subjects. Reportedly, TCRbeta sequences from CVID had fewer deletions and N-nucleotide insertions, and highly modified clones with 13 or more V deletions were absent from CVID. Patient heterogeneity within the CVID cohort put limits on correlating repertoire features with clinical complications.

Sequencing was carried out using peripheral blood mononuclear cells. This clonotype was sampled from a human donor with common variable immunodeficiency. The chain employs TRBV20-1 and TRBJ2-1; no D segment can be confidently identified. The part of the CDR3 DNA that was read is TGCAGTGCTAGAGGGCGGAGCTCCTACAATGAG. Its translation is CSARGRSSYNE. The complete CDR3 sequence is CSARGRSSYNEQFF.